This T cell receptor beta chain was captured in a study of T cells in Graves' hyperthyroidism and ophthalmopathy. Study outcomes and limitations: In blood, most of the thyroid clonotypes expanded above 0.001 were also present.

This clonotype appeared many times. Its antigen remains unknown. Amplified TCR beta CDR3 regions derived from RNA transcripts. Researchers ran a first-round RT-PCR on the TCR CDR3 using the HTBI primer set. TCRdb passed the multiplex PCR reads through MiXCR, listing each CDR3 protein once. The data contain 37,000 or so distinct CDR3 sequences, roughly half of them singletons. V dropped 2 bases and J dropped 8 bases, with 4 bases sitting between them. Per the germline V gene, CDR1 is LGHDT and CDR2 is YNNKEL (reference sequence). The CDR3 consists of 11 residues. Exclusion followed for patients with uncontrolled infection, other autoimmune disease, pregnancy or lactation.

The sequenced material came from blood. V usage is TRBV3-1 and J usage is TRBJ2-1; D call uncertain. This TCR came from a man aged 35-49 years with Graves' ophthalmopathy. The CDR3 DNA reads as TGTGCCAGCAGCCAATGGGATGAGCAGTTCTTC. Its translation is CASSQWDEQFF.